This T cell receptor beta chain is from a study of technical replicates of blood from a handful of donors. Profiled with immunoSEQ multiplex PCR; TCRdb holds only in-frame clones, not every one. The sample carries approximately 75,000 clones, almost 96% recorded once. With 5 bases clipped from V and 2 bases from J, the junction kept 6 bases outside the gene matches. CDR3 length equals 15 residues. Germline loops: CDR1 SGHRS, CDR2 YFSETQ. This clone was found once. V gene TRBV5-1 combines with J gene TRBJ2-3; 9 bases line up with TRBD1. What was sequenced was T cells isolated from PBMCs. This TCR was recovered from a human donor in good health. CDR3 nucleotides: TGCGCCAGCAGACCCGACAGGGGGTACACAGATACGCAGTATTTT. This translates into CASRPDRGYTDTQYF.